This TCR beta chain derives from a study of T-cell memory formation after mild COVID-19. For the study at large: Each donor largely had its own TCR clusters. Study outcomes and limitations: Clones that contracted clustered mainly in CM and EM if CD4+ and in EMRA if CD8+.

The CDR3 is 13 residues long. V lost 7 bases and J 8 bases, leaving 20 bases between the germline ends. Germline V gene lookup returns CDR1 SQVTM and CDR2 ANQGSEA. Employing constant-segment primers, 5'RACE generated TCR alpha and TCR beta cDNA libraries bearing sample barcodes and UMIs. TCRdb passed the 5' RACE reads through MiXCR, listing each CDR3 protein once. The repertoire has roughly 340,000 distinct CDR3 sequences, 15% to 20% of them found once; the top ten carry 20% to 25%. Concerning this clonotype itself: Its antigen remains unidentified.

The chain combines TRBV29-1 with TRBJ1-1, with a possible D match to TRBD1 (5 bases). The sequence was collected from a man younger than 35 who had mild COVID-19 (a few samples of this study predate the infection). Cell type and time point are not known. The sequencing sample was made of PBMCs or a T cell subset sorted from them (not recorded which). The CDR3 region has the DNA TGCAGCGAGAAACCCGGGACCCGAGTAGAAGCTTTCTTT. This translates into CSEKPGTRVEAFF.